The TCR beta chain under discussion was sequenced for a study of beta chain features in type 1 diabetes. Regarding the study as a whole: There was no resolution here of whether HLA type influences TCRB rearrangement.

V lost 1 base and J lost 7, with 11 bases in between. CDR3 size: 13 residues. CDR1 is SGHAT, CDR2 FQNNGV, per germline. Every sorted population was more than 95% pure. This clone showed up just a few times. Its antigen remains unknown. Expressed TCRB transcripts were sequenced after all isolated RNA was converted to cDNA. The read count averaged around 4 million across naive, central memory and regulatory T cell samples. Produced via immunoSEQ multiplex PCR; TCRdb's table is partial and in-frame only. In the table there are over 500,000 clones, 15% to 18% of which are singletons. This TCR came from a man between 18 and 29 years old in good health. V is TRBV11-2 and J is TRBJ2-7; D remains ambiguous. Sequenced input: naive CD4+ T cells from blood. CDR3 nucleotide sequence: TGTGCCAGCAGCTTAGCCGGAGCACGGGAGCAGTACTTC. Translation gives CASSLAGAREQYF.